Reported below is one T cell receptor beta chain. Antigen unknown. TCRdb used MiXCR to reprocess the 5' RACE reads, holding one entry per CDR3 protein. The sample holds 400,000 to 600,000 distinct CDR3 sequences, 20% to 25% seen once. These data are taken from a study of identical twins. With no exceptions, donors were healthy Caucasians. Study-wide points: Excess twin sharing in beta out-of-frame sequences was weaker. Invariant MAIT and iNKT cells may have partly biased zero-insertion analyses. Out-of-frame TCR alpha sharing in monozygotic twins exceeded recombination model predictions.

Germline V gene lookup returns CDR1 LNHDA and CDR2 SQIVND (reference sequence). There are 13 residues in the CDR3. Losses at the gene ends were 10 bases for V and 7 bases for J; bases not matched to a gene: 10. This sample was also put to use in a study of yellow fever vaccine responses in identical twins.

Sequenced input: CD4+ T cells sorted from blood. The receptor was isolated from a woman aged 18 to 35 in good health. The chain uses TRBV19 and TRBJ1-1, with TRBD1 matching 9 bases. The CDR3 DNA follows: TGTGCCACCAGCGCGGGACAGGGCCTTGAAGCTTTCTTT. It yields the protein CATSAGQGLEAFF.